A single TCR beta chain is shown here with its context. No antigen is known for it. This entry comes from a study of cytomegalovirus exposure and HLA in healthy donors. Study-wide results and caveats: Specific recognition of CMV antigens was confirmed in vitro for three chains (all CMV-associated). First-cohort TCR clusters tended to co-occur in the roughly 120 validation repertoires, a later analysis found. There were 150 to 200 TCR beta chains listed as cytomegalovirus-associated.

Trimming removed 10 bases from V and 4 bases from J; junction bases left unmatched: 12. The CDR3 is 15 residues long. Germline CDR1 SGHTA, CDR2 FQGNSA. Clones were read by immunoSEQ multiplex PCR, and TCRdb kept only the in-frame ones, dropping some. In the table there are about 98,000 clones, 85% to 95% of which are singletons. The sequencing input was PBMCs. The rearrangement uses TRBV7-2 and TRBJ2-1, with TRBD2 identical over 8 bases. The clonotype comes from a woman under 30 in good health and CMV-seronegative. CDR3 loop: CATSNSGGEYNEQFF. DNA for the CDR3: TGTGCCACCTCGAACAGCGGGGGAGAGTACAATGAGCAGTTCTTC.